The rows below give T cell receptor beta chains drawn from one sample of a study of cytomegalovirus exposure and HLA in healthy donors. Method: immunoSEQ multiplex PCR; TCRdb's copy keeps in-frame clones and lacks some. The table records roughly 200,000 clones, roughly 80% of them present only once. The source material was PBMCs. Every receptor here comes from a boy under 18 in good health and CMV-seronegative. The CDR3 runs from the conserved cysteine through the conserved F or W. Each record gives: clone size, V gene, J gene, D gene, CDR3 DNA, CDR3 protein. A D gene is named only where the DNA matches it firmly. A row's size may be missing; if present it is once, few, many or a size class.

clone_size: few
v_call: TRBV5-1
j_call: TRBJ1-4
d_call: TRBD1
cdr3_nt: TGCGCCAGCAGTTTTGACAGGGGAAATGAAAAACTGTTTTTT
cdr3_aa: CASSFDRGNEKLFF

clone_size: -
v_call: TRBV29-1
j_call: TRBJ1-1
d_call: -
cdr3_nt: TGCAGCGCCACGGACACTGAAGCTTTCTTT
cdr3_aa: CSATDTEAFF

clone_size: -
v_call: TRBV25-1
j_call: TRBJ1-1
d_call: TRBD1
cdr3_nt: TGTGCCAGCAGTGACCAACGCACAGGGGCCTGGGGCACTGAAGCTTTCTTT
cdr3_aa: CASSDQRTGAWGTEAFF

clone_size: few
v_call: TRBV19
j_call: TRBJ1-1
d_call: -
cdr3_nt: TGTGCCAGTAGTCACAGGGTCCTGAACACTGAAGCTTTCTTT
cdr3_aa: CASSHRVLNTEAFF

clone_size: few
v_call: TRBV10-3
j_call: TRBJ2-7
d_call: -
cdr3_nt: TGTGCCATCAGTGGTGGACTGGCCGTCTCCGACGAGCAGTACTTC
cdr3_aa: CAISGGLAVSDEQYF

clone_size: many
v_call: TRBV2
j_call: TRBJ1-2
d_call: -
cdr3_nt: TGTGCCAGCAGCCCCGTCCCCAGGGGCTATGGCTACACCTTC
cdr3_aa: CASSPVPRGYGYTF

clone_size: -
v_call: TRBV13
j_call: TRBJ2-3
d_call: -
cdr3_nt: TGTGCCAGCAGCTTGAGTACTTCCACAGATACGCAGTATTTT
cdr3_aa: CASSLSTSTDTQYF

clone_size: -
v_call: TRBV4-3
j_call: TRBJ1-2
d_call: -
cdr3_nt: TGCGCCAGCAGCCAGGGTGCTGCGGGGGTAGGCTACACCTTC
cdr3_aa: CASSQGAAGVGYTF

clone_size: -
v_call: TRBV4-3
j_call: TRBJ1-1
d_call: -
cdr3_nt: TGCGCCAGCAGCCAAGAACAGGGACGCACTGAAGCTTTCTTT
cdr3_aa: CASSQEQGRTEAFF

clone_size: -
v_call: TRBV2
j_call: TRBJ2-7
d_call: TRBD2
cdr3_nt: TGTGCCAGCAGGGTGGGACTAGCGGAGGCCTACGAGCAGTACTTC
cdr3_aa: CASRVGLAEAYEQYF

clone_size: -
v_call: TRBV6-6
j_call: TRBJ1-5
d_call: -
cdr3_nt: TGTGCCAGCAGTTACAGAAAAGGGGATCAGCCCCAGCATTTT
cdr3_aa: CASSYRKGDQPQHF

clone_size: once
v_call: TRBV5-1
j_call: TRBJ2-7
d_call: -
cdr3_nt: TGCGCCAGCAGCTTGCTCGAGCGCTCCGAGCAGTACTTC
cdr3_aa: CASSLLERSEQYF

clone_size: once
v_call: TRBV4-1
j_call: TRBJ2-7
d_call: TRBD1
cdr3_nt: TGCGCCAGCAGCCAAGGGCCAAGGACAGGGTTATACGAGCAGTACTTC
cdr3_aa: CASSQGPRTGLYEQYF

clone_size: few
v_call: TRBV6-6
j_call: TRBJ1-5
d_call: -
cdr3_nt: TGTGCCAGCAGTTATGGTCAAGCCAATCAGCCCCAGCATTTT
cdr3_aa: CASSYGQANQPQHF

clone_size: once
v_call: TRBV11-2
j_call: TRBJ2-3
d_call: TRBD2
cdr3_nt: TGTGCCAGCAGCTCCCGGACTAGCAACAGATATATCGATACGCAGTATTTT
cdr3_aa: CASSSRTSNRYIDTQYF

clone_size: -
v_call: TRBV7-9
j_call: TRBJ2-1
d_call: TRBD1
cdr3_nt: TGTGCCAGCAGCCCAGGGAGGACAGGGGCCCTCAAGGGGCAGTTCTTC
cdr3_aa: CASSPGRTGALKGQFF

clone_size: -
v_call: TRBV30
j_call: TRBJ1-5
d_call: -
cdr3_nt: TGTGCCTGGAGTGTGGACAGCCAGAATCAGCCCCAGCATTTT
cdr3_aa: CAWSVDSQNQPQHF

clone_size: -
v_call: TRBV7-8
j_call: TRBJ1-5
d_call: -
cdr3_nt: TGTGCCAGCAGCTTAGCGCAAGGGGGCAATCAGCCCCAGCATTTT
cdr3_aa: CASSLAQGGNQPQHF

clone_size: once
v_call: TRBV11-3
j_call: TRBJ1-1
d_call: -
cdr3_nt: TGTGCCAGCAGCTCCTTTCGAGGAGGGAAAGCTTTCTTT
cdr3_aa: CASSSFRGGKAFF

clone_size: -
v_call: TRBV19
j_call: TRBJ1-6
d_call: -
cdr3_nt: TGTGCCAGTACATCCTTGGGGGCTCGTTCACCCCTCCACTTT
cdr3_aa: CASTSLGARSPLHF

clone_size: once
v_call: TRBV18
j_call: TRBJ1-1
d_call: -
cdr3_nt: TGTGCCAGCTCACCAGTCCTTTCCCGGGGGGGCGCTAACACTGAAGCTTTCTTT
cdr3_aa: CASSPVLSRGGANTEAFF

clone_size: -
v_call: TRBV30
j_call: TRBJ1-5
d_call: TRBD1
cdr3_nt: TGTGCCTGGCGACAGGGTGGCAATCAGCCCCAGCATTTT
cdr3_aa: CAWRQGGNQPQHF

clone_size: -
v_call: TRBV5-6
j_call: TRBJ2-7
d_call: -
cdr3_nt: TGTGCCAGCAGCTTGGCTATACCCTACGAGCAGTACTTC
cdr3_aa: CASSLAIPYEQYF

clone_size: -
v_call: TRBV6-1
j_call: TRBJ2-7
d_call: -
cdr3_nt: TGTGCCAGCAGTGAATTGGTAGGGGCACCCTACGAGCAGTACTTC
cdr3_aa: CASSELVGAPYEQYF

clone_size: -
v_call: TRBV9
j_call: TRBJ1-1
d_call: -
cdr3_nt: TGTGCCAGCAGCGTAGGCGGGGGGCGCGCCACTGAAGCTTTCTTT
cdr3_aa: CASSVGGGRATEAFF

clone_size: -
v_call: TRBV5-6
j_call: TRBJ2-7
d_call: TRBD2
cdr3_nt: TGTGCCAGCAACAATTGGGAGGGCTACGAGCAGTACTTC
cdr3_aa: CASNNWEGYEQYF

clone_size: -
v_call: TRBV25-1
j_call: TRBJ1-6
d_call: -
cdr3_nt: TGTGCCAGCAGTGAATATACGTCAGTATATTCACCCCTCCACTTT
cdr3_aa: CASSEYTSVYSPLHF

clone_size: -
v_call: TRBV5-4
j_call: TRBJ2-7
d_call: -
cdr3_nt: TGTGCCAGCAGCTTGGATGGAGGGGAATCCTACGAGCAGTACTTC
cdr3_aa: CASSLDGGESYEQYF

clone_size: -
v_call: TRBV11-2
j_call: TRBJ2-2
d_call: -
cdr3_nt: TGTGCCAGCAGCTTAGAATCCGCGGGGACGGGTTCCGGGGAGCTGTTTTTT
cdr3_aa: CASSLESAGTGSGELFF

clone_size: -
v_call: TRBV7-8
j_call: TRBJ1-3
d_call: -
cdr3_nt: TGTGCCAGCGCCCGGGGGGGAAACACCATATATTTT
cdr3_aa: CASARGGNTIYF

clone_size: -
v_call: TRBV2
j_call: TRBJ2-1
d_call: -
cdr3_nt: TGTGCCAGCGGTAGCTCTCTGAGCTCCTACAATGAGCAGTTCTTC
cdr3_aa: CASGSSLSSYNEQFF

clone_size: few
v_call: TRBV4-1
j_call: TRBJ2-2
d_call: -
cdr3_nt: TGCGCCAGCAGCCAAGATCGGACAGACACCGGGGAGCTGTTTTTT
cdr3_aa: CASSQDRTDTGELFF

clone_size: few
v_call: TRBV9
j_call: TRBJ2-5
d_call: TRBD2
cdr3_nt: TGTGCCAGCAGCCTAAGGACTAGCGGGGGAATACAAGAGACCCAGTACTTC
cdr3_aa: CASSLRTSGGIQETQYF